This passage covers 27 T cell receptor beta chains from one sample sequenced in a study of blood T cells in healthy people across ages. Primers used in a second PCR of about 6 to 12 cycles were a sample-barcoded 5' primer and a J-beta primer mix. TCRdb passed the 5' RACE reads through MiXCR, listing each CDR3 protein once. The sample has more than 800,000 distinct CDR3 sequences; around 30% are singletons. Specimen: blood. The receptors were sampled from a woman over 75 in good health.

The gene calls are TRBV5-1 and TRBJ2-2; D gene ambiguous. Looked up from germline, CDR1 is SGHRS and CDR2 is YFSETQ. Trimming removed 5 bases from V and 0 bases from J, with 8 bases in between. CDR3 size: 14 residues. CDR3: CASRQQTNTGELFF. The CDR3 nucleotides are TGCGCCAGCAGACAGCAAACGAACACCGGGGAGCTGTTTTTT.

Comments on this clonotype: A much larger clone is a single base away; this may be a read error. The chain is built from TRBV9 and TRBJ2-3; D might be TRBD2 (6 bases). CDR3 length equals 15 residues. With 7 bases removed from V and 0 bases from J, the gap between germline ends came to 15 bases. Germline V gene lookup returns CDR1 SGDLS and CDR2 YYNGEE. CDR3 sequence reads: CASGAGTFSTDTQYF. The CDR3, as DNA: TGTGCCAGCGGCGCCGGGACTTTTAGCACAGATACGCAGTATTTT.

This clonotype was detected only a few times. One junction end disagrees with the germline gene, perhaps due to a read error. The rearrangement joins TRBV7-2 to TRBJ2-1; maybe TRBD1 (6 bases). The CDR3 contains 16 residues. The germline gives CDR1 SGHTA, CDR2 FQGNSA. The CDR3 DNA reads TGTGCCGGCAGCTTAGGTGGGGGCCGCTCCTACAATGAGCAGTTCTTC. Its translation is CAGSLGGGRSYNEQFF.

This clonotype has at least ten counts. Here the CDR3 DNA reads TGTGCCAGCAAAAAGCGGGGTGGAACAGATACGCAGTATTTT. It codes for CASKKRGGTDTQYF. The rearrangement uses TRBV27 and TRBJ2-3; 7 bases line up with TRBD2. CDR1 and CDR2 from the germline V gene are MNHEY and SMNVEV (reference sequence). The CDR3 contains 14 residues. The junction had 7 bases not matched to a gene; V was cut back by 7 bases and J by 3 bases.

This clonotype was counted many times. V is TRBV6-2 or TRBV6-3 and J is TRBJ1-6, with D unclear. The CDR3 covers 16 residues. Germline CDR1 and CDR2: MNHEY and SVGEGT. V was clipped by 6 bases and J by 7 bases, with 19 bases between them. Here the CDR3 DNA reads TGTGCCAGCAGCTATCCCGACGGGCAGCTAAATTCACCCCTCCACTTT. It encodes CASSYPDGQLNSPLHF.

The sample holds many counts of this clonotype. The chain has TRBV12-3 or TRBV12-4 and TRBJ1-2; D remains unclear. Trimming stripped 5 bases from V and 7 bases from J, with 8 bases between. The CDR3 has 11 residues. CDR3 protein: CASSLISGYTF. In DNA, the CDR3 is TGTGCCAGCAGTCTTATCTCTGGCTACACCTTC.

This clonotype has ten or more counts. This chain joins TRBV9 and TRBJ2-5; D call uncertain. The germline V and J ends were trimmed by 0 bases and 2 bases, with 11 bases remaining between them. Germline CDR1 and CDR2: SGDLS and YYNGEE. The CDR3 runs 15 residues. The CDR3 region has the DNA TGTGCCAGCAGCGTAGATGTGGCAGCTCAAGAGACCCAGTACTTC. Protein product: CASSVDVAAQETQYF.

V and J are TRBV28 and TRBJ1-2; 9 positions match TRBD1. V lost 2 bases to trimming and J lost 8 bases; unmatched junction nucleotides: 9. The CDR3 sequence is 15 residues long. Germline V gene lookup returns CDR1 MDHEN and CDR2 SYDVKM. The CDR3 is CASSLLPGTGTGYTF. Written as DNA, the CDR3 is TGTGCCAGCAGTTTACTCCCCGGGACAGGGACGGGCTACACCTTC.

This clonotype was seen many times. The chain combines TRBV7-8 with TRBJ2-7, with a tentative D call TRBD2 (6 bases). V was pared by 8 bases and J by 5 bases, with 16 bases between. CDR1 and CDR2 from the germline V gene are SGHVS and FQNEAQ. This CDR3 has 13 amino acids. CDR3 sequence (DNA): TGTGCCAGCCCTCGTGCGGGGCAGGACGAGCAGTACTTC. Translating gives CASPRAGQDEQYF.

The chain couples TRBV20-1 to TRBJ2-7; 12 positions match TRBD2. CDR1 is DFQATT and CDR2 is SNEGSKA in the germline V gene (reference sequence). The trim removed 3 bases at V and 10 bases at J, leaving 25 bases unmatched. The CDR3 runs to 19 residues. CDR3 sequence (DNA): TGCAGTGCTAGCCTCCTACTAGCGGGGGGTATTTTAAGCCAAGAGGCCCAGTACTTC. It is translated as CSASLLLAGGILSQEAQYF.

V is TRBV7-2 and J is TRBJ1-2, with D unclear. The germline CDR1 and CDR2 sequences are SGHTA and FQGNSA. This CDR3 has 12 amino acids. With 3 bases removed from V and 3 bases from J, the gap between germline ends came to 5 bases. Written as DNA, the CDR3 is TGTGCCAGCAGCTTCCCAGACTATGGCTACACCTTC. Translating it yields CASSFPDYGYTF. Variable domain in full (rest from reference TRBV7-2 and TRBJ1-2): GAGVSQSPSNKVTEKGKDVELRCDPISGHTALYWYRQSLGQGLEFLIYFQGNSAPDKSGLPSDRFSAERTGGSVSTLTIQRTQQEDSAVYLCASSFPDYGYTFGSGTRLTVV.

There are a few counts of this clonotype. The genes are TRBV6-2 or TRBV6-3 and TRBJ2-3; 8 bases are shared with TRBD2. CDR3 size: 12 residues. From germline, CDR1 is MNHEY and CDR2 SVGEGT. Losses at the gene ends were 8 bases for V and 7 bases for J; bases not matched to a gene: 5. Here the CDR3 reads CASGIAGNTQYF. CDR3 coding DNA: TGTGCCAGCGGAATAGCGGGGAATACGCAGTATTTT.

The rearrangement joins TRBV5-1 to TRBJ2-5, with 10 positions matching TRBD1. Germline trimming cut 5 bases from V and 2 bases from J; bases unmatched to any gene: 6. Germline V gene sequence: CDR1 SGHRS, CDR2 YFSETQ. The CDR3 sequence is 15 residues long. CDR3 sequence (DNA): TGCGCCAGCAGAGGGACAGGGGCCTCGCAAGAGACCCAGTACTTC. This codes for CASRGTGASQETQYF. Drawing the rest from reference TRBV5-1 and TRBJ2-5, the complete variable domain is KAGVTQTPRYLIKTRGQQVTLSCSPISGHRSVSWYQQTPGQGLQFLFEYFSETQRNKGNFPGRFSGRQFSNSRSEMNVSTLELGDSALYLCASRGTGASQETQYFGPGTRLLVL.

This clonotype has just a few counts. This chain connects TRBV20-1 to TRBJ1-3, with D possibly being TRBD1 (5 bases). Germline CDR1 and CDR2: DFQATT and SNEGSKA (reference sequence). The CDR3 spans 14 residues. V was clipped by 4 bases and J by 4 bases, with 14 bases between them. The CDR3 protein is CSATPRGAGNTIYF. CDR3 in DNA: TGCAGTGCTACCCCAAGAGGGGCAGGAAACACCATATATTTT.

This clonotype showed up just a few times. The chain employs TRBV30 and TRBJ2-5; TRBD1 matches at 8 bases. Germline assignment: CDR1 GTSNPN and CDR2 SVGIG (reference sequence). V lost 2 bases to trimming and J lost 10 bases; unmatched junction nucleotides: 18. The CDR3 runs 16 residues. DNA of the CDR3: TGTGCCTGGAGTTCTCACCTCGGTCAGGGGGCGAAGGACCAGTACTTC. Translation: CAWSSHLGQGAKDQYF.

The chain carries TRBV7-2 and TRBJ2-5; D ambiguous. From germline, CDR1 is SGHTA and CDR2 FQGNSA. This CDR3 region has 15 residues. Trimming stripped 6 bases from V and 0 bases from J, with 14 bases between. The CDR3 reads CASSRITEYQETQYF. CDR3 in DNA: TGTGCCAGCAGTCGCATCACAGAGTACCAAGAGACCCAGTACTTC.

Comments on this clonotype: This could be a read error, since a much larger clone is one nucleotide away. This chain uses TRBV27 with TRBJ2-7; 9 bases are a match to TRBD1. The CDR3 runs to 18 residues. V dropped 5 bases and J dropped 7; count of bases not matched to a gene: 21. CDR1 is MNHEY and CDR2 is SMNVEV in the germline V gene (reference sequence). The DNA of the CDR3 is TGTGCCAGCAGTCTCTACCGTTCCGGGACAGGGCACGACAATGAGCAGTACTTC. Protein product: CASSLYRSGTGHDNEQYF.

The chain combines TRBV10-3 with TRBJ1-1; the D gene is possibly TRBD1 (6 bases). Per the germline V gene, CDR1 is ENHRY and CDR2 is SYGVKD. Between the trimmed V and J ends, which lost 6 bases and 0 bases, there was a span of 11 bases. This CDR3 has 14 amino acids. CDR3 amino acids: CAISEGHLNTEAFF. CDR3 DNA sequence: TGTGCCATCAGCGAGGGACACCTGAACACTGAAGCTTTCTTT.

This clonotype was observed at least ten times. The V and J genes are TRBV5-1 and TRBJ1-2, with D unclear. The CDR3 extends over 14 amino acids. V shed 2 bases and J shed 1 base, with 9 bases lying between them. Germline V CDR1 and CDR2: SGHRS, YFSETQ. This chain's CDR3 is CASSLTWLNYGYTF. CDR3 nucleotide sequence: TGCGCCAGCAGCTTAACATGGCTTAACTATGGCTACACCTTC.

This clonotype was counted at least ten times. The rearrangement joins TRBV12-3 or TRBV12-4 to TRBJ2-6; D is perhaps TRBD1 (6 bases). CDR3 length: 14 amino acids. Deletions cut 8 bases from V and 3 bases from J, with 11 bases between. In nucleotides, the CDR3 is TGTGCCAGCTCCTGGGGGCTTGGGGCCAACGTCCTGACTTTC. This sequence encodes CASSWGLGANVLTF.

This clonotype has just one count. The genes are TRBV12-3 or TRBV12-4 and TRBJ2-1; no clear D gene. The CDR3 sequence is 13 residues long. Deletions cut 7 bases from V and 11 bases from J, with 18 bases between. The CDR3 here is CASTTGSIWKQFF. In nucleotides, the CDR3 is TGTGCCAGCACCACCGGGTCCATATGGAAGCAGTTCTTC.

The V and J genes are TRBV15 and TRBJ2-3; D possibly corresponds to TRBD1 (6 bases). V was cut by 7 bases and J by 0 bases, with 17 bases left in between. Germline CDR1 and CDR2: LNHNV and YYDKDF (reference sequence). The CDR3 is 16 residues long. CDR3 sequence: CATTIRIGGSTDTQYF. The DNA for the CDR3 is TGTGCCACCACAATTCGTATAGGGGGAAGCACAGATACGCAGTATTTT.

This clonotype was observed many times. The chain links TRBV6-2 or TRBV6-3 to TRBJ2-5, with TRBD1 matching 7 bases. The germline CDR1 and CDR2 sequences are MNHEY and SVGEGT. Trimming cost V 2 bases and J 5 bases; bases outside gene matches: 8. This CDR3 region has 15 residues. The CDR3 protein is CASSYQGQKAETQYF. The CDR3 nucleotides read TGTGCCAGCAGTTACCAGGGACAGAAAGCGGAGACCCAGTACTTC.

V and J are TRBV20-1 and TRBJ1-1, with TRBD1 matching 7 bases. The CDR3 runs 15 residues. CDR1 is DFQATT and CDR2 is SNEGSKA in the germline V gene (reference sequence). V shed 3 bases, J shed 1 base, and the junction held 8 bases outside the gene matches. The CDR3 nucleotides read TGCAGTGCTAGGAAGACAGGGCGGAAGAACACTGAAGCTTTCTTT. Its protein is CSARKTGRKNTEAFF.

This clonotype appeared many times. The chain employs TRBV3-1 and TRBJ2-5; 9 bases line up with TRBD1. Trimming took 5 bases from V and 1 from J; bases not matched to a gene: 5. This CDR3 comprises 15 residues. CDR1 LGHDT and CDR2 YNNKEL come from the germline V gene (reference sequence). The CDR3 DNA is TGTGCCAGCAGCTACTGGGACAGGGTCCAAGAGACCCAGTACTTC. This sequence encodes CASSYWDRVQETQYF.

The chain links TRBV7-2 to TRBJ2-7, with 7 bases lining up with TRBD2. The CDR3 runs 14 residues. The germline gives CDR1 SGHTA, CDR2 FQGNSA. V trimming: 5 bases; J trimming: 2 bases; junction bases outside the gene matches: 6. The CDR3 sequence: CASSQISGTYEQYF. Written as DNA, the CDR3 is TGTGCCAGCAGCCAAATCAGCGGGACCTACGAGCAGTACTTC.

The V call is TRBV29-1, the J call TRBJ1-1; D might be TRBD1 (6 bases). The length of the CDR3 is 13 residues. The V end was cut by 4 bases, the J end by 7 bases, with 16 bases between. The germline CDR1 and CDR2 sequences are SQVTM and ANQGSEA. The CDR3 DNA sequence: TGCAGCGTTGGTCTGGGGGGGGCCGGTGAAGCTTTCTTT. Its translation is CSVGLGGAGEAFF.